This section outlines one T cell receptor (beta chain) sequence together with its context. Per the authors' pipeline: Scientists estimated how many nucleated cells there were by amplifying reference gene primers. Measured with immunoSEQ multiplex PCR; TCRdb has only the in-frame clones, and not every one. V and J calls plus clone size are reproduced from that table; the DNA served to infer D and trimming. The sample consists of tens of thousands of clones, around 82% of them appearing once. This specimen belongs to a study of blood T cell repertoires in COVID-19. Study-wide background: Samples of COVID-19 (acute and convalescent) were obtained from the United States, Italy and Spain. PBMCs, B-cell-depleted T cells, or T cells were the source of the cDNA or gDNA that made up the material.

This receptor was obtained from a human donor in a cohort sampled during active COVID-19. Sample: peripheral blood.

CDR3 sequence (DNA): TGTGCCAGCAGTGCCCGATCAGGGTCTGGGGCCAACGTCCTGACTTTC. Translated, it gives CASSARSGSGANVLTF. V and J are TRBV6-4 and TRBJ2-6; D perhaps matches TRBD1 (5 bases). V dropped 4 bases and J dropped 1 base, with 11 bases sitting between them. Germline V gives CDR1 MRHNA, CDR2 SNTAGT. CDR3 size: 16 residues.